The 10 T cell receptor beta chains listed next were all sequenced from one sample in a study of blood T cell repertoires in COVID-19. Profiling relied on immunoSEQ multiplex PCR, and the TCRdb table lists in-frame clones only, not all of them. The sample yields 250,000 to 300,000 clones, 80% to 90% seen once. Sequenced input: peripheral blood. The receptor set was obtained from a woman aged 70 to 79 with COVID-19, enrolled during active disease.

This chain uses TRBV7-6 with TRBJ2-7, with TRBD1 matching 7 bases. The length of the CDR3 is 16 residues. Germline V CDR1 and CDR2: SGHVS, FNYEAQ. With 1 base clipped from V and 7 bases from J, the junction kept 13 bases outside the gene matches. DNA of the CDR3: TGTGCCAGCAGCTTAGACGGCTACAGGGGAAGGAGAGAGCAGTACTTC. This translates into CASSLDGYRGRREQYF.

This clone was detected many times. J is TRBJ2-2 and V is TRBV27, with D hard to call. CDR1 is MNHEY, CDR2 SMNVEV, per germline (reference sequence). Trimming stripped 8 bases from V and 8 bases from J, with 15 bases between. CDR3 length: 13 amino acids. CDR3 in DNA: TGTGCCAGCGGTCCAGGTTATGCTGGGGAGCTGTTTTTT. Amino acids: CASGPGYAGELFF.

V is TRBV7-3 and J is TRBJ2-3; maybe TRBD1 (5 bases). The V gene's germline CDR1 is SGHTA and CDR2 FQGTGA. Trimming stripped 1 base from V and 1 base from J, with 15 bases between. The CDR3 has 17 residues. DNA for the CDR3: TGTGCCAGCAGCTTAAAGGGGCCCCTTCTCGGCACAGATACGCAGTATTTT. Protein: CASSLKGPLLGTDTQYF.

This clone was picked up one time. The V and J genes are TRBV14 and TRBJ2-1, with a tentative D call TRBD2 (6 bases). The CDR3 is 17 residues long. CDR1 and CDR2 from the germline V gene are SGHDN and FVKESK. V dropped 4 bases and J dropped 8 bases, with 24 bases sitting between them. CDR3 DNA: TGTGCCAGCAGCCCGACCCGAATCCCGGGAAGGGAGGATGAGCAGTTCTTC. Protein: CASSPTRIPGREDEQFF.

The chain links TRBV4-3 to TRBJ1-2; no firm D call. There are 14 residues in the CDR3. The V end lost 1 base, the J end lost 3 bases, and 9 bases lay between the germline ends. Per germline, CDR1 LGHNA and CDR2 YSLEER. CDR3 nucleotides: TGCGCCAGCAGCCAAGGAGAGGATTACTATGGCTACACCTTC. Its protein product is CASSQGEDYYGYTF.

This clone appeared a single time. The V and J genes are TRBV23-1 and TRBJ2-7, with 9 bases matching TRBD1. TRBV23-1 is an open reading frame whose function is uncertain. V trimming: 6 bases; J trimming: 6 bases; junction bases outside the gene matches: 6. The CDR3 runs 13 residues. The CDR3 nucleotides are TGCGCCAGCAGCGGGACAGGGCCTTGCGAGCAGTACTTC. It codes for CASSGTGPCEQYF.

This chain connects TRBV9 to TRBJ2-3; the D gene is possibly TRBD2 (6 bases). V gave up 3 bases and J gave up 3 bases, with 11 bases separating them. The germline V gene encodes CDR1 SGDLS and CDR2 YYNGEE. The CDR3 length is 14 residues. CDR3 sequence: CASSARRGTDTQYF. The CDR3 region has the DNA TGTGCCAGCAGCGCGAGGAGGGGAACAGATACGCAGTATTTT.

This chain joins TRBV7-9 and TRBJ2-2; no reliable D call. The CDR3 is 14 amino acids. Trimming left V 1 base short and J 4 bases short, with 7 bases between. Looked up from germline, CDR1 is SEHNR and CDR2 is FQNEAQ (reference sequence). CDR3 nucleotide sequence: TGTGCCAGCAGCTTAGTGTATAGCACCGGGGAGCTGTTTTTT. It translates to CASSLVYSTGELFF.

The CDR3 sequence: CASSIFASGNEQFF. The CDR3 nucleotides are TGTGCCAGTAGTATTTTCGCTAGCGGCAATGAGCAGTTCTTC. The rearrangement links TRBV19 to TRBJ2-1; 7 bases are shared with TRBD2. The germline V gene has CDR1 LNHDA and CDR2 SQIVND (reference sequence). The CDR3 contains 14 residues. J gave up 6 bases and V 3 bases, and 5 bases lay outside the gene matches.

The chain carries TRBV7-9 and TRBJ2-7; D possibly corresponds to TRBD1 (6 bases). Germline loops: CDR1 SEHNR, CDR2 FQNEAQ (reference sequence). The CDR3 consists of 16 residues. The V end was cut by 1 base, the J end by 4 bases, with 17 bases between. For the CDR3, the DNA is TGTGCCAGCAGCTTAGGTACTTCAGGGGTAACATACGAGCAGTACTTC. Amino acids: CASSLGTSGVTYEQYF.